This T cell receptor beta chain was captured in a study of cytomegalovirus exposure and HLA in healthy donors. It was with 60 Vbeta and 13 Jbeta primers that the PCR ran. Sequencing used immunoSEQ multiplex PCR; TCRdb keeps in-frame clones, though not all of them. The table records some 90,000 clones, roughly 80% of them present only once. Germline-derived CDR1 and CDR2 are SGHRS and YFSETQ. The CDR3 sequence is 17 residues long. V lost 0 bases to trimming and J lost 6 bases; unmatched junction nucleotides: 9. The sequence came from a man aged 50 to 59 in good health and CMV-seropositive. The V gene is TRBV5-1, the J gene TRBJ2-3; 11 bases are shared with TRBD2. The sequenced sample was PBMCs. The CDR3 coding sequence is TGCGCCAGCAGCTTGGAAGATAGCGGGAGGGCAAGGGATACGCAGTATTTT. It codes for CASSLEDSGRARDTQYF.